The T cell receptor (beta chain) under discussion was sequenced for a study of PD-1 blockade in classical Hodgkin lymphoma. Overall study results and limits: Patients with a complete response exhibited baseline diversity comparable to newly diagnosed patients. Significant TCR diversity gains by C4D1 occurred in CD4+ but not CD8+ cells.

Using immunoSEQ multiplex PCR, the repertoire was profiled, and TCRdb retains in-frame clones only, with some absent. The sample has roughly 20,000 clones, approximately 72% seen once. On this clone: Its antigen is not known.

Time point described: cycle 4 day 1 (C4D1), after six to seven weeks of nivolumab. Brentuximab vedotin exposure varied, and every patient relapsed after autologous stem cell transplantation. The authors purified CD4+ T cells from thawed PBMCs by magnetic negative selection. Trimming stripped 0 bases from V and 0 bases from J, with 9 bases between. The CDR3 length is 15 residues. Germline V gives CDR1 SGHKS, CDR2 YYEKEE (reference sequence). This TCR was recovered from a human donor with classical Hodgkin lymphoma. This specimen consisted of CD4+ T cells from blood, obtained before the fourth cycle of nivolumab. V and J are TRBV5-5 and TRBJ1-1; D unclear. CDR3 loop: CASSLDSSMNTEAFF. CDR3 DNA: TGTGCCAGCAGCTTGGACAGCTCTATGAACACTGAAGCTTTCTTT.